Each of the 4 T cell receptor beta chains below was sequenced from the same sample in a study of blood T cells in healthy people across ages. It was with a sample-barcoded 5' primer and a J-beta primer mix that a second PCR of roughly 6 to 11 cycles was run. Via MiXCR, TCRdb re-called the 5' RACE reads, giving one row per CDR3 protein. The table records about 750,000 distinct CDR3 sequences, 50% to 65% of them present only once. Material for sequencing was blood. The receptors here all came from a man older than 75 in good health.

CDR3: CASSFLGQEGPNYGYTF. CDR3 in DNA: TGTGCCAGCAGCTTCCTGGGGCAGGAGGGACCTAACTATGGCTACACCTTC. This chain links TRBV7-2 with TRBJ1-2; tentatively, D is TRBD1 (5 bases). This CDR3 has 17 amino acids. The germline CDR1 and CDR2 sequences are SGHTA and FQGNSA. The V end was cut by 3 bases, the J end by 0 bases, with 17 bases between.

V usage is TRBV5-1 and J usage is TRBJ2-7, with no clear D. Germline loops: CDR1 SGHRS, CDR2 YFSETQ. V lost 0 bases and J lost 4, with 14 bases in between. This CDR3 is 15 amino acids long. The CDR3 loop reads CASSLEPIRSYEQYF. The CDR3 region has the DNA TGCGCCAGCAGCTTGGAGCCCATCCGGTCGTACGAGCAGTACTTC.

Only a few counts were recorded for this clonotype. This chain connects TRBV12-3 or TRBV12-4 to TRBJ1-4; 8 nucleotides agree with TRBD1. Losses at the gene ends were 3 bases for V and 0 bases for J; bases not matched to a gene: 0. This CDR3 is built from 15 residues. The CDR3 spells CASSLGQATNEKLFF. CDR3 bases: TGTGCCAGCAGTTTGGGACAGGCAACTAATGAAAAACTGTTTTTT.

This sequence joins TRBV9 and TRBJ1-2; 8 bases match TRBD1. CDR3 size: 14 residues. Looked up from germline, CDR1 is SGDLS and CDR2 is YYNGEE. Trimming took 0 bases from V and 4 from J; bases not matched to a gene: 2. The CDR3 DNA reads TGTGCCAGCAGCGTAGGACAGGGGAGCTATGGCTACACCTTC. Translating it yields CASSVGQGSYGYTF.